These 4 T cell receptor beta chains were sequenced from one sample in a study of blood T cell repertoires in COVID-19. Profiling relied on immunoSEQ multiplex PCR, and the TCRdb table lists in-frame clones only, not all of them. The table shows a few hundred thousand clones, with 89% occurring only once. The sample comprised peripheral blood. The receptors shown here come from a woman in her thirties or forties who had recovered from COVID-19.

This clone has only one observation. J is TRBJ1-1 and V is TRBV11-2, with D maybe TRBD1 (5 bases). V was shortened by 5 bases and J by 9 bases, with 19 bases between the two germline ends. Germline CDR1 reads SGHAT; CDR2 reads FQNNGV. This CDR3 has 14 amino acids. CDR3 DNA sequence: TGTGCCAGCAGCGCAGGCGGAGGGGACCCTCAAGCTTTCTTT. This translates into CASSAGGGDPQAFF.

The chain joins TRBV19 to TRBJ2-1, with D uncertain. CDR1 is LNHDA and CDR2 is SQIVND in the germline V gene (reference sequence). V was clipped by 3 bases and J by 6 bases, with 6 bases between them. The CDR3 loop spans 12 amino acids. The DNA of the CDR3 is TGTGCCAGTAGTATTATTAGCAATGAGCAGTTCTTC. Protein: CASSIISNEQFF.

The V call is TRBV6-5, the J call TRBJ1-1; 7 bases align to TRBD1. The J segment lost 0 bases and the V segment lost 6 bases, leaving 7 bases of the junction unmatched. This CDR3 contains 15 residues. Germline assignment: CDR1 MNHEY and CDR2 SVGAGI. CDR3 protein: CASRRPGTVNTEAFF. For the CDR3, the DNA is TGTGCCAGCAGAAGGCCGGGGACAGTGAACACTGAAGCTTTCTTT.

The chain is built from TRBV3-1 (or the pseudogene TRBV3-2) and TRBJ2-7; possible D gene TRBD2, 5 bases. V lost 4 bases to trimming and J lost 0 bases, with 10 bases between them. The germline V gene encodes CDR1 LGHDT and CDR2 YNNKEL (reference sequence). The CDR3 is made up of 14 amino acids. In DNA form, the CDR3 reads TGTGCCAGCAGCCGGGAGTTCAGCTCCTACGAGCAGTACTTC. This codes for CASSREFSSYEQYF.